One sample yielded the 15 T cell receptor beta chains listed below, sequenced in a study of read filtering for tumor transcriptome and immune sequencing. This library used around 400 ng RNA and molecular barcoded adaptors spanning alpha/delta and beta/gamma chains. TCRdb itself ran the reads through MiXCR, one entry per CDR3 protein. The sample shows roughly 130,000 distinct CDR3 sequences, over 10% of them seen only once. Source material: a population of CD138-negative cells sorted from bone marrow. The receptors here all came from a donor aged 40 or older with multiple myeloma.

This clonotype has a count of ten or more. This chain connects TRBV20-1 to TRBJ2-7, with 9 positions matching TRBD1. The CDR3 runs to 13 residues. Germline values: CDR1 DFQATT, CDR2 SNEGSKA (reference sequence). Losses at the gene ends were 5 bases for V and 6 bases for J; bases not matched to a gene: 8. The CDR3 here is CSADRTGDREQYF. The DNA for the CDR3 is TGCAGTGCTGACAGGACAGGGGATCGCGAGCAGTACTTC.

This clonotype came up a few times. V is TRBV6-5 and J is TRBJ2-7; D is uncertain. The germline CDR1 and CDR2 sequences are MNHEY and SVGAGI. Between the trimmed V and J ends, which lost 1 base and 0 bases, there was a span of 7 bases. This CDR3 has 14 residues. The CDR3 loop is CASSYFQDSYEQYF. In DNA, the CDR3 is TGTGCCAGCAGTTACTTTCAGGACTCCTACGAGCAGTACTTC.

This clonotype occurred a few times. This clone may be a read error of a much larger clone one base away. The V gene is TRBV29-1, the J gene TRBJ1-6, with TRBD1 identical over 12 bases. Germline V gene sequence: CDR1 SQVTM, CDR2 ANQGSEA. The CDR3 spans 13 residues. The chain's CDR3 is CSAGTGGNSPLRF. The DNA of the CDR3 is TGCAGCGCGGGGACAGGGGGCAATTCACCCCTCCGCTTT.

The chain uses TRBV5-1 and TRBJ2-1; weak D call: TRBD1 (5 bases). This CDR3 has 17 residues. Between the trimmed V and J ends, which lost 1 base and 6 bases, there was a span of 20 bases. The germline gives CDR1 SGHRS, CDR2 YFSETQ. CDR3 residues: CASSLRPQASTCNEQFF. CDR3 bases: TGCGCCAGCAGCTTGAGACCACAGGCGAGCACCTGCAATGAGCAGTTCTTC. The full variable domain, in which reference TRBV5-1 and TRBJ2-1 provide the parts outside the CDR3, is KAGVTQTPRYLIKTRGQQVTLSCSPISGHRSVSWYQQTPGQGLQFLFEYFSETQRNKGNFPGRFSGRQFSNSRSEMNVSTLELGDSALYLCASSLRPQASTCNEQFFGPGTRLTVL.

Concerning this clonotype: A much more abundant neighbour one base away suggests this may be a read error. V is TRBV5-6 and J is TRBJ1-4, with 12 bases lining up with TRBD1. The CDR3 is made up of 16 amino acids. V dropped 3 bases and J dropped 8; count of bases not matched to a gene: 8. Looked up from germline, CDR1 is SGHDT and CDR2 is YYEEEE. CDR3 nucleotides: TGTGCCAGCAGCTCCTACACCGGGACAGGGGGCGAAAAACTGTTTTTT. Encoded protein: CASSSYTGTGGEKLFF.

This clonotype appeared many times. This sequence joins TRBV20-1 and TRBJ1-6; TRBD1 matches at 9 bases. The CDR3 totals 16 residues. Germline V gene sequence: CDR1 DFQATT, CDR2 SNEGSKA (reference sequence). V lost 0 bases to trimming and J lost 8 bases; unmatched junction nucleotides: 8. As DNA, the CDR3 is TGCAGTGCTAGAGACGGACCCGGGACAGGGTATTCACCCCTCCACTTT. Amino acids: CSARDGPGTGYSPLHF.

This clonotype was seen ten or more times. The genes are TRBV28 and TRBJ2-1; TRBD1 or TRBD2 may be the D gene (5 bases each). Germline V lookup: CDR1 MDHEN, CDR2 SYDVKM. The length of the CDR3 is 13 residues. The V gene lost 6 bases and the J gene lost 7 bases, with 13 bases spanning the gap. The CDR3 DNA is TGTGCCAGCAGCAATAGTGGGGGAAATGAGCAGTTCTTC. It codes for CASSNSGGNEQFF.

A remark on this clonotype: The junction and the germline gene differ at one end; a read error may be behind it. The gene calls are TRBV2 and TRBJ2-6; a possible D gene is TRBD1 (5 bases). The CDR3 loop spans 17 amino acids. The germline gives CDR1 SNHLY, CDR2 FYNNEI. The CDR3 coding sequence is TGTGCCAGCAGTAAGAACAGCCACTACTCTGGGGCCAACGTCCTGACCTTC. Translating it yields CASSKNSHYSGANVLTF.

The sample holds many counts of this clonotype. The J gene is TRBJ2-1, the V gene TRBV12-3 or TRBV12-4, with 9 bases fitting TRBD2. After removal of 0 bases from V and 10 bases from J, the junction contained 7 bases not matched to a gene. The CDR3 is made up of 15 amino acids. The DNA for the CDR3 is TGTGCCAGCAGTTTAGCGGGTCTAGCGGGAACGGAGCAGTTCTTC. As protein: CASSLAGLAGTEQFF.

About this clonotype itself: A read error may explain this, as a much larger clone is one base away. The gene calls are TRBV10-3 and TRBJ2-3; D assignment may be TRBD1 or TRBD2 (6 bases each). The V and J ends lost 8 bases and 0 bases respectively, with 12 bases between them. The CDR3 contains 14 residues. Germline loops: CDR1 ENHRY, CDR2 SYGVKD. The DNA of the CDR3 is TGTGCCATCCGGAGGGGGTACAGCACAGATACGCAGTATTTT. This encodes CAIRRGYSTDTQYF.

This clonotype was recorded many times. The CDR3, as DNA: TGTGCCAGCAGTTACTCGCGGGGGACAGGGATCTTCGATGAGCAGTTCTTC. This sequence encodes CASSYSRGTGIFDEQFF. This rearrangement joins TRBV6-2 or TRBV6-3 to TRBJ2-1, with TRBD1 matching over 9 bases. The CDR3 consists of 17 residues. V shed 0 bases and J 8 bases; nucleotides not matched to a gene: 11. CDR1 is MNHEY, CDR2 SVGEGT, per germline.

A remark on this clonotype: A much larger clone sits a single nucleotide away, making a read error possible. This rearrangement joins TRBV11-2 to TRBJ2-1, with unresolved D. Germline V gene sequence: CDR1 SGHAT, CDR2 FQNNGV. CDR3 length equals 15 residues. CDR3 sequence: CAGSSRAGWDNEQFF. The CDR3 nucleotides read TGTGCCGGCAGCTCCCGCGCAGGATGGGACAATGAGCAGTTCTTC. The full variable domain, its missing parts supplied by reference TRBV11-2 and TRBJ2-1, is EAGVAQSPRYKIIEKRQSVAFWCNPISGHATLYWYQQILGQGPKLLIQFQNNGVVDDSQLPKDRFSAERLKGVDSTLKIQPAKLEDSAVYLCAGSSRAGWDNEQFFGPGTRLTVL.

This clonotype was detected ten times or more. The chain combines TRBV6-6 with TRBJ2-3; 10 bases agree with TRBD1. Germline V gene sequence: CDR1 MNHNY, CDR2 SVGAGI (reference sequence). This CDR3 has 15 amino acids. V dropped 5 bases and J dropped 6; count of bases not matched to a gene: 8. The CDR3 bases are TGTGCCAGCAGTAAAAGGACAGGGGGTACGGATACGCAGTATTTT. Protein sequence: CASSKRTGGTDTQYF.

This clonotype came up many times. The V and J genes are TRBV29-1 and TRBJ1-1; possible D gene TRBD1, 5 bases. The germline gives CDR1 SQVTM, CDR2 ANQGSEA. The CDR3 covers 14 residues. V was clipped by 5 bases and J by 3 bases, with 16 bases between them. The CDR3 spells CSVRLSGGHTEAFF. The CDR3 nucleotides read TGCAGCGTTCGATTGTCTGGGGGTCACACTGAAGCTTTCTTT.

This clonotype was observed a few times. The rearrangement links TRBV11-1 to TRBJ2-1, with 7 bases matching TRBD1. The CDR3 covers 14 residues. The ends lost 5 bases at V and 7 bases at J; junction bases unmatched: 8. The V gene's germline CDR1 is SGHAT and CDR2 FQDESV (reference sequence). The CDR3 region is CASSKVEGANEQFF. DNA for the CDR3: TGTGCCAGCAGCAAAGTTGAGGGGGCAAATGAGCAGTTCTTC.